This T cell receptor beta chain was retrieved from a study of shared clonotypes between healthy human individuals (dated by TCRdb to the early 2020s). Some background on the complete study: Two women and three men aged 18 to 49 years were included in the cohort. To increase sequencing depth and limit assay-specific biases, TCR repertoire library preparation and sequencing were carried out by different laboratories using diverse techniques. Blood TCR repertoires of roughly 5 healthy adults were deeply sequenced to estimate repertoire size and the extent of clonotype sharing between individuals. For each donor, CD4 naive and CD4 memory were each run on three plates, CD8 naive on two plates, and CD8 memory on one plate. Each donor's leukapheresis produced roughly between roughly 0.85 and 9.5 billion PBMCs.

Using the deep immunoSEQ assay, multiplex PCR amplified TCR CDR3 regions from genomic DNA. Extracted genomic DNA from each cell subset was spread evenly across all wells of several immunoSEQ 96-well plates, with each plate serving as a replicate. For sorted subsets, about 210 ng of genomic DNA, equivalent to tens of thousands of T cell genomes, went into each replicate PCR. Purified libraries were quantified with a Qubit 3.0 fluorometer, sized on a Bioanalyzer 2100, and re-quantified with the KAPA Library Quantification kit. Every immunoSEQ 96-well plate was sequenced on a dedicated single-read 150-cycle Illumina NextSeq 550 flow cell. On the authors' methods: The immunoSEQ output contained only junctional sequences without quality scores, so filtering could not match that applied to full-length reads. Sequences were annotated with PyIR, a Python wrapper for IgBLAST v1.9, using IMGT germline references to assign V/J genes and CDR3. Reads with weak V/J assignments (E-value above 1e-6), missing CDR3, stop codons, out-of-frame junctions, or ambiguous translated residues were removed. V3J clonotypes were defined as sequences sharing the same inferred V gene, J gene, and CDR3 amino acid sequence. The percentage overlap between two repertoires was calculated by dividing the number of shared unique clonotypes by the size of the smaller repertoire. Three approaches were used to assess repertoire richness: RTK rarefaction, the Chao1 estimator, and Recon v2.1 estimates of unobserved clonotypes. For all TCRbeta clonotypes obtained by the gDNA method from a few donors, generation probabilities were computed with OLGA. This is the immuneACCESS table as TCRdb keeps it, with only in-frame sequences that have V and J called. A part of the clones is gone; compared with another copy, unresolved V genes explain less than half, and the rest is unexplained. Clone size and the V and J calls come from that table; the DNA yielded D and trimming. In this sample the table shows more than 2 million clones, 90% to 95% of which occur a single time. Of the sample, more than 1.5% falls within the top ten clones.

This clone has only one observation. Its target antigen remains unknown. No base qualities exist here, and no much larger clone lies one base off it. For the CD8 naive samples, CD45RO-negative cells were positively selected for CCR7, yielding a CD45RA+CCR7+ population from which TemRA cells were excluded. Donors were healthy HIV-negative adults with no recently reported acute infections or vaccinations. Every donor was a Caucasian adult residing in Nashville, Tennessee, USA. Blood was obtained by leukapheresis, after which PBMCs were separated by Ficoll-Histopaque density gradient centrifugation and cryopreserved in liquid nitrogen vapor phase. Analytical flow cytometry was used to check the purity and quantity of every magnetically sorted T cell population. Genomic DNA was isolated from each sorted fraction and quantified by UV absorbance on a Nanodrop 2000c. Study-wide findings and limitations: Compared with non-shared clonotypes, the clonotypes found in all four sorted-subset donors had higher generation probabilities. Only blood was sampled, and tissue TCR repertoires likely differ from those in blood. Rarefaction of sorted-subset datasets indicated incomplete sequencing despite the large sequencing depth. Pairwise subsampling led to the expectation that sequencing depth would affect the degree of clonotype sharing among donors. Larger estimated clonotype richness was generally found for naive subsets than for memory subsets. Sharing across a handful of donors was observed for about 5% of naive CD4, 3% to 3.5% of naive CD8, over 2% of memory CD4, and around 0.42% of memory CD8 clonotypes. The genetic and exposure-history diversity represented was limited by the small number of donors.

According to the germline V gene, CDR1 reads SGDLS and CDR2 reads YYNGEE. The CDR3 measures 15 amino acids from cysteine to phenylalanine. Only the CDR3 part of the read is kept: 45 bases, read in frame from the first base. The V and J ends are trimmed by 3 bases and 4 bases, leaving 16 bases between them. This receptor was obtained from a man younger than 35 in good health. Some clones in this sample may be carry-over from other donors' samples. Sequenced input: naive CD8+ T cells from PBMCs. This specimen's cell subset or site label, per the study, means: CD45RA+CCR7+. The chain links TRBV9 with TRBJ2-5; the D gene may be TRBD1 or TRBD2, since each aligns over 7 bases. The CDR3 protein is CASSGEGALGETQYF. The sequenced DNA: TGTGCCAGCAGCGGGGAGGGGGCGCTTGGAGAGACCCAGTACTTC.